Each of the 4 T cell receptor beta chains below was sequenced from the same sample in a study of PD-1 blockade in classical Hodgkin lymphoma. Some clones are missing from TCRdb's copy, which holds only in-frame ones; the method was immunoSEQ multiplex PCR. The sample shows approximately 29,000 clones, about four fifths of them seen only once. Specified time point: cycle 4 day 1 (C4D1), after 6 weeks of nivolumab. Brentuximab vedotin exposure varied among the patients, all of whom had relapsed after autologous stem cell transplantation. This material consisted of peripheral blood mononuclear cells (PBMCs), taken before the fourth cycle of nivolumab. These receptors all stem from a human donor with classical Hodgkin lymphoma.

This clone turned up a few times. The chain has TRBV2 and TRBJ1-2, with D perhaps TRBD1 (6 bases). Trimming removed 2 bases from V and 4 bases from J, with 11 bases in between. CDR3 size: 14 residues. CDR1 is SNHLY, CDR2 FYNNEI, per germline. CDR3 amino acids: CASSESQTGYGYTF. The CDR3 coding sequence is TGTGCCAGCAGTGAATCCCAGACAGGCTATGGCTACACCTTC.

The table lists this clone with a few counts. The rearrangement joins TRBV6-1 to TRBJ1-3, with unresolved D. Looked up from germline, CDR1 is MNHNS and CDR2 is SASEGT. The CDR3 has 13 amino acids. Deletions cut 7 bases from V and 0 bases from J, with 7 bases between. CDR3 region: CASIQSSGNTIYF. The CDR3 nucleotides read TGTGCCAGCATTCAGAGCTCTGGAAACACCATATATTTT.

This sequence joins TRBV10-3 and TRBJ2-1; D is unclear. The V end was cut by 4 bases, the J end by 9 bases, with 16 bases between. The CDR3 is 14 amino acids. Germline CDR1 reads ENHRY; CDR2 reads SYGVKD. The CDR3 region is CAISGSPISGEQFF. CDR3 nucleotide sequence: TGTGCCATCAGTGGGAGCCCAATTTCCGGTGAGCAGTTCTTC.

The rearrangement links TRBV5-1 to TRBJ2-7; 7 nucleotides match TRBD1. Per germline, CDR1 SGHRS and CDR2 YFSETQ. This CDR3 is built from 13 residues. Unmatched junction bases numbered 2, after V lost 1 base and J lost 4 bases. CDR3 sequence reads: CASSLRGPYEQYF. In DNA form, the CDR3 reads TGCGCCAGCAGCTTGAGGGGGCCGTACGAGCAGTACTTC.